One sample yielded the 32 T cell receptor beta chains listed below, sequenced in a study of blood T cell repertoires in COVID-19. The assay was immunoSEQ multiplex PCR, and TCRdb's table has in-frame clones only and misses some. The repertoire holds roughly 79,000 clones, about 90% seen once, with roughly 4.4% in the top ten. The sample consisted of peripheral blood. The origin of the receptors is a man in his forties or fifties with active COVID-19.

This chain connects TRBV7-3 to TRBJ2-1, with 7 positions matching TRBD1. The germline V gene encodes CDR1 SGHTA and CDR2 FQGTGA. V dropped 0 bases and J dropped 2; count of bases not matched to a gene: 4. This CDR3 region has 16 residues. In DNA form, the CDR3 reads TGTGCCAGCAGCTTAACATCCGGGACAGCCTACAATGAGCAGTTCTTC. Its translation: CASSLTSGTAYNEQFF. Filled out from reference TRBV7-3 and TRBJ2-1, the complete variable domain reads GAGVSQTPSNKVTEKGKYVELRCDPISGHTALYWYRQSLGQGPEFLIYFQGTGAADDSGLPNDRFFAVRPEGSVSTLKIQRTERGDSAVYLCASSLTSGTAYNEQFFGPGTRLTVL.

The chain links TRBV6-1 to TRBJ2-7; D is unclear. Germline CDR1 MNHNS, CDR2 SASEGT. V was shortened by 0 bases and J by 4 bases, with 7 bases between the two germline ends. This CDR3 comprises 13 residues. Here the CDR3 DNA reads TGTGCCAGCAGTGAAGCGGCTGTGTACGAGCAGTACTTC. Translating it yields CASSEAAVYEQYF.

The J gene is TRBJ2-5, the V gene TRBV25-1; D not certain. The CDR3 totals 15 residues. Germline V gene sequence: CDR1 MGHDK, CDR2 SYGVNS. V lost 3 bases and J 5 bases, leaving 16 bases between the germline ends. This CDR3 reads CASSDPFSSAETQYF. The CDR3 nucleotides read TGTGCCAGCAGTGACCCCTTCTCGAGTGCGGAGACCCAGTACTTC.

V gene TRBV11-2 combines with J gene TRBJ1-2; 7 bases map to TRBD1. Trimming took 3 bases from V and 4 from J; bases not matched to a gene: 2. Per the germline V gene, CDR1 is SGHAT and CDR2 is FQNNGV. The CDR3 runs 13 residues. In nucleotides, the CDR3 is TGTGCCAGCAGCTTGGACAGGACCTATGGCTACACCTTC. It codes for CASSLDRTYGYTF.

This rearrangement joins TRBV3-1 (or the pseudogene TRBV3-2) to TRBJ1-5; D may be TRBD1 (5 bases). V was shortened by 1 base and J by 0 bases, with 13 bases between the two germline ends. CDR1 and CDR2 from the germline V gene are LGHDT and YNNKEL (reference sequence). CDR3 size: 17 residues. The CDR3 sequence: CASSQGLAGVSNQPQHF. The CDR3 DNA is TGTGCCAGCAGCCAAGGCCTGGCGGGGGTTAGCAATCAGCCCCAGCATTTT.

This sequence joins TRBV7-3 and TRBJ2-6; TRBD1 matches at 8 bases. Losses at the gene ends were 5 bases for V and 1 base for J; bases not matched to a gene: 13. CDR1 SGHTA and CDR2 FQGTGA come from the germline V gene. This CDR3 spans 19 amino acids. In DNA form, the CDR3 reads TGTGCCAGCAGCCGCGGACAGGGTTGGGCAATTTCTGGGGCCAACGTCCTGACTTTC. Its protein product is CASSRGQGWAISGANVLTF.

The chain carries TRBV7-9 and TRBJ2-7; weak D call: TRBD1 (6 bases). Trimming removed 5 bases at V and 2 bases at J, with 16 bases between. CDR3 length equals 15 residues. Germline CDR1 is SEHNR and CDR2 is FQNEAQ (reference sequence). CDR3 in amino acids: CASSLGQPTAYEQYF. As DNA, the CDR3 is TGTGCCAGCAGCCTCGGACAGCCGACTGCCTACGAGCAGTACTTC.

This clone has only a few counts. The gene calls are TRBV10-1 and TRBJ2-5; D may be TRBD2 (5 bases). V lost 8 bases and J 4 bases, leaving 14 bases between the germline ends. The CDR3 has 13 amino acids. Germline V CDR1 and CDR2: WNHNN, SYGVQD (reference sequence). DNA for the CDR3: TGCGCCAGCTCCCGGGGTAGCACAGAGACCCAGTACTTC. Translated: CASSRGSTETQYF.

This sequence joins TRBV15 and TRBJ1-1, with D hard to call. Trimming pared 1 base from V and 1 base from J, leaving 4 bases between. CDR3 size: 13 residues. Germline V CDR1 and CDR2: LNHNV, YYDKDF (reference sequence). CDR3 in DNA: TGTGCCACCAGCAGAGTCGGGAACACTGAAGCTTTCTTT. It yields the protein CATSRVGNTEAFF.

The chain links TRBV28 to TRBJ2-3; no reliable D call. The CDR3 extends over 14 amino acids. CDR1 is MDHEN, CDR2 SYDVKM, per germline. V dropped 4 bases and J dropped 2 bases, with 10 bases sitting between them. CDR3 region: CASSYTQNTDTQYF. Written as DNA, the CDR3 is TGTGCCAGCAGTTATACACAGAACACAGATACGCAGTATTTT.

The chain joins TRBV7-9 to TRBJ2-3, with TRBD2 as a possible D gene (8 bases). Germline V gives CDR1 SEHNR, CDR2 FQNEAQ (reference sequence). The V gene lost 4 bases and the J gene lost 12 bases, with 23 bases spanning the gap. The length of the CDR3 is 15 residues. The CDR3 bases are TGTGCCAGCAGCTCATACAGGGGTAGCGGGACGGTACAGTATTTT. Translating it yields CASSSYRGSGTVQYF.

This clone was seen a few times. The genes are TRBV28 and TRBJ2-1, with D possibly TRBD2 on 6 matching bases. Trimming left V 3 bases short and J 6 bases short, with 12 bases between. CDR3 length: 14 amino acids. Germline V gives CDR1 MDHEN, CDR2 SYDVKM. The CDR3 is CASSFWDWSNEQFF. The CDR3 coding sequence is TGTGCCAGCAGTTTTTGGGACTGGAGCAATGAGCAGTTCTTC.

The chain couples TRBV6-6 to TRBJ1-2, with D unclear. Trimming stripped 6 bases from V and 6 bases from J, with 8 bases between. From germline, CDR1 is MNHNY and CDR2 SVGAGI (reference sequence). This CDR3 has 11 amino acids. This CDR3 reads CASSPFDGYTF. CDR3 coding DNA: TGTGCCAGCAGCCCCTTTGATGGCTACACCTTC.

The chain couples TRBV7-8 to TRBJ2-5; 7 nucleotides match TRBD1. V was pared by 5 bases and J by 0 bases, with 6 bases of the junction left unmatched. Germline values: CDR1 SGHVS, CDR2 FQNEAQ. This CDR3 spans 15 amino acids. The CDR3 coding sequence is TGTGCCAGCAGCAAGACAGGGACGCACCAAGAGACCCAGTACTTC. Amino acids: CASSKTGTHQETQYF.

CDR3 nucleotides: TGTGCCAGCAGCTTCCGGGACAGGGGTTGGACTGAAGCTTTCTTT. Its protein product is CASSFRDRGWTEAFF. V is TRBV5-6 and J is TRBJ1-1; 10 bases align to TRBD1. V shed 2 bases and J 5 bases; nucleotides not matched to a gene: 6. Looked up from germline, CDR1 is SGHDT and CDR2 is YYEEEE. The CDR3 covers 15 residues.

CDR3 loop: CASSLAGTGFYGYTF. The CDR3 nucleotides read TGTGCCAGCAGCTTGGCCGGGACAGGATTCTATGGCTACACCTTC. The chain joins TRBV7-9 to TRBJ1-2; 8 bases match TRBD1. V shed 3 bases and J 4 bases; nucleotides not matched to a gene: 7. The CDR3 runs 15 residues. Germline V lookup: CDR1 SEHNR, CDR2 FQNEAQ (reference sequence). Full variable domain (rest looked up from reference TRBV7-9 and TRBJ1-2): DTGVSQNPRHKITKRGQNVTFRCDPISEHNRLYWYRQTLGQGPEFLTYFQNEAQLEKSRLLSDRFSAERPKGSFSTLEIQRTEQGDSAMYLCASSLAGTGFYGYTFGSGTRLTVV.

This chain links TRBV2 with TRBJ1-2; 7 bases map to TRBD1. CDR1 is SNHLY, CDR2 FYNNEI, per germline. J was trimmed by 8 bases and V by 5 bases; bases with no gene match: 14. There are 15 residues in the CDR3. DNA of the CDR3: TGTGCCAGCAGTCTACATAAGGGGGCTCCCTACGGCTACACCTTC. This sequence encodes CASSLHKGAPYGYTF.

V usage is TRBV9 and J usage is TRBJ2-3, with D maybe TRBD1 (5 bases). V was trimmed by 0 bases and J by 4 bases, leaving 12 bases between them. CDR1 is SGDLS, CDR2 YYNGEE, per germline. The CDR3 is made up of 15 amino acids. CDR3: CASSVARGWSDTQYF. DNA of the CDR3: TGTGCCAGCAGCGTAGCAAGGGGTTGGTCAGATACGCAGTATTTT. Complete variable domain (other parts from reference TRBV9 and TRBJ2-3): DSGVTQTPKHLITATGQRVTLRCSPRSGDLSVYWYQQSLDQGLQFLIQYYNGEERAKGNILERFSAQQFPDLHSELNLSSLELGDSALYFCASSVARGWSDTQYFGPGTRLTVL.

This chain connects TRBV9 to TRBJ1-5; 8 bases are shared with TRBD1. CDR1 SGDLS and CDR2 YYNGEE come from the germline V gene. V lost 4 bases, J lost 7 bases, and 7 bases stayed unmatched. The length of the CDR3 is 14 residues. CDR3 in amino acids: CASSFGQGEQPQHF. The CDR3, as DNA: TGTGCCAGCAGCTTTGGACAGGGTGAACAGCCCCAGCATTTT.

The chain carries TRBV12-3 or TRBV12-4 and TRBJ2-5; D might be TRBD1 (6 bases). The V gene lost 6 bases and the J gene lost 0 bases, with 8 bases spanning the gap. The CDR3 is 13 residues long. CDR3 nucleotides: TGTGCCAGCAGAGGACAGAACCAAGAGACCCAGTACTTC. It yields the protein CASRGQNQETQYF.

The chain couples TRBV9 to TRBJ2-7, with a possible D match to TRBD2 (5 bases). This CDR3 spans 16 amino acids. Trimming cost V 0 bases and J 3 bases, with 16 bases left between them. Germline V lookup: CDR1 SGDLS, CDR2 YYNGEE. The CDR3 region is CASSVAPGESYYEQYF. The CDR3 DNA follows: TGTGCCAGCAGCGTAGCCCCCGGGGAGTCCTACTACGAGCAGTACTTC.

CDR3 sequence (DNA): TGTGCCAGCTCACGCTGGGGGGGCGCTTCGGTGAACACTGAAGCTTTCTTT. It yields the protein CASSRWGGASVNTEAFF. This chain uses TRBV18 with TRBJ1-1; D may be TRBD1 (6 bases). The germline CDR1 and CDR2 sequences are KGHSH and LQKENI. The ends were cut back, 4 bases at V and 0 bases at J, with 18 bases in the middle. The CDR3 loop spans 17 amino acids.

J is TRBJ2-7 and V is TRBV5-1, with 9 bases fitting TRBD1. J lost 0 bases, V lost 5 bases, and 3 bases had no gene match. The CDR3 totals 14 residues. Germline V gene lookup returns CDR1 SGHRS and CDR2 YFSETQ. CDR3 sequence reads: CASRGQGSSYEQYF. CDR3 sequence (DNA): TGCGCCAGCAGGGGACAGGGAAGCTCCTACGAGCAGTACTTC. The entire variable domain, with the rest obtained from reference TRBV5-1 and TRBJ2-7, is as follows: KAGVTQTPRYLIKTRGQQVTLSCSPISGHRSVSWYQQTPGQGLQFLFEYFSETQRNKGNFPGRFSGRQFSNSRSEMNVSTLELGDSALYLCASRGQGSSYEQYFGPGTRLTVT.

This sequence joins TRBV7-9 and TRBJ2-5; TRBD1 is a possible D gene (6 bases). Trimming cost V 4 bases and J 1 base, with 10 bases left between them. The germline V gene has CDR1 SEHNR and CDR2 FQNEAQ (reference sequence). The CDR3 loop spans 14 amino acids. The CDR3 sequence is CASSSLTGQETQYF. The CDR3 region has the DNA TGTGCCAGCAGCTCCCTGACAGGCCAAGAGACCCAGTACTTC.

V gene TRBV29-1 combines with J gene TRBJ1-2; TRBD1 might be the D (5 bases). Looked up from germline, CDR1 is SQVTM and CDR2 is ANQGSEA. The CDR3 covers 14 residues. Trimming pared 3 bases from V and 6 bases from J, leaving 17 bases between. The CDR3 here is CSVDYSGGVNGYTF. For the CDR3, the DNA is TGCAGCGTTGACTATAGCGGGGGAGTCAATGGCTACACCTTC.

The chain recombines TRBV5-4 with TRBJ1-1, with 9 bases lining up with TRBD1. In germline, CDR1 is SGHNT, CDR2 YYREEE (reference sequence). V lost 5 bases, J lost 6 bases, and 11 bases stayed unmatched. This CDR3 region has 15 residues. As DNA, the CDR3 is TGTGCCAGCAGTAGAGCCGGGACAGGGTCTCCTGAAGCTTTCTTT. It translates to CASSRAGTGSPEAFF.

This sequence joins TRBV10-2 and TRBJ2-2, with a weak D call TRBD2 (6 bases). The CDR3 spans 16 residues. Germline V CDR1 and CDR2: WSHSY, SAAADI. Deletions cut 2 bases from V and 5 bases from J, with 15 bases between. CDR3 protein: CASSEGGLASTGELFF. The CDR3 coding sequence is TGCGCCAGCAGTGAGGGCGGGCTAGCGTCGACCGGGGAGCTGTTTTTT.

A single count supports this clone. CDR3 in DNA: TGTGCCAGCAGCTTCGGGACTAGCTTAACCTACGAGCAGTACTTC. This gives the protein CASSFGTSLTYEQYF. The rearrangement joins TRBV7-8 to TRBJ2-7; 9 bases are shared with TRBD2. J gave up 2 bases and V 3 bases, and 5 bases lay outside the gene matches. CDR1 is SGHVS, CDR2 FQNEAQ, per germline. This CDR3 comprises 15 residues.

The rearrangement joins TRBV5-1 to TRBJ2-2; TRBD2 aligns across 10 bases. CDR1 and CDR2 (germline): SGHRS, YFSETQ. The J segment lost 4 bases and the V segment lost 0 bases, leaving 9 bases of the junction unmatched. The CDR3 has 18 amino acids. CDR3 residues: CASSLVGGLAQLTGELFF. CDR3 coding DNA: TGCGCCAGCAGCTTGGTGGGGGGACTAGCGCAACTCACCGGGGAGCTGTTTTTT.

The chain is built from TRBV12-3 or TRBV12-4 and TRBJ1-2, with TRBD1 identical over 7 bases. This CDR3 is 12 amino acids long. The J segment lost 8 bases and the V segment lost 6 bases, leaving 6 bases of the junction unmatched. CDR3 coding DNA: TGTGCCAGCAGGGTGACAGGGAAAGGCTACACCTTC. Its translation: CASRVTGKGYTF.

The CDR3 sequence: CASSAGTLLTGELFF. CDR3 DNA sequence: TGTGCCAGCAGTGCTGGGACTCTCTTGACCGGGGAGCTGTTTTTT. The rearrangement links TRBV5-4 to TRBJ2-2; D may be TRBD2 (6 bases). In germline, CDR1 is SGHNT, CDR2 YYREEE (reference sequence). V was trimmed by 5 bases and J by 5 bases, leaving 16 bases between them. CDR3 length: 15 amino acids.

The DNA for the CDR3 is TGTGCCAGCAGTTCCTCGGACAGTGTCTACACCATATATTTT. Protein: CASSSSDSVYTIYF. This rearrangement joins TRBV6-6 to TRBJ1-3; possibly TRBD1 for D (6 bases). Deletions cut 4 bases from V and 8 bases from J, with 15 bases between. This CDR3 is 14 amino acids long. Germline values: CDR1 MNHNY, CDR2 SVGAGI (reference sequence).